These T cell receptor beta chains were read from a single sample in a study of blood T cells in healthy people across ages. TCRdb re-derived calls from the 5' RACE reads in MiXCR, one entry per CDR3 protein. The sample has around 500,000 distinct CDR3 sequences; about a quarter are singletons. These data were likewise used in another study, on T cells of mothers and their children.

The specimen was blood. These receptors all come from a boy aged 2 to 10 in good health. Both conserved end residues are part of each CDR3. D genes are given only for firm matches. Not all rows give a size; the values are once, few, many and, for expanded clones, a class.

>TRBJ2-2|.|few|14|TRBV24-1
CATSDFSDTGELFF
TGTGCCACCAGTGATTTTAGCGACACCGGGGAGCTGTTTTTT
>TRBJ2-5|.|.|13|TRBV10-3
CAISRRGLETQYF
TGTGCCATCAGTCGGAGGGGATTAGAGACCCAGTACTTC
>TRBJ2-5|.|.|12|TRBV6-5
CATRHLQETQYF
TGTGCCACCCGACACCTACAAGAGACCCAGTACTTC
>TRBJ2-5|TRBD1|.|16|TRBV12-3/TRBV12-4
CASSPSTGWDQETQYF
TGTGCCAGCAGTCCCTCGACAGGGTGGGATCAAGAGACCCAGTACTTC
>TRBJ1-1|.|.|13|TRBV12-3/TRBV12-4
CASSLWGSTEAFF
TGTGCCAGCAGTTTATGGGGTTCAACTGAAGCTTTCTTT
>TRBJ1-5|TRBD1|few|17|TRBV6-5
CASSYHPTGEGNQPQHF
TGTGCCAGCAGTTACCACCCTACAGGGGAGGGCAATCAGCCCCAGCATTTT
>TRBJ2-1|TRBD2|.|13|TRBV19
CASTKAGEYEQFF
TGTGCCAGTACAAAAGCGGGAGAGTATGAGCAGTTCTTC
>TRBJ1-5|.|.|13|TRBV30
CAWSSVGNQPQHF
TGTGCCTGGAGTAGTGTGGGTAACCAGCCCCAGCATTTT
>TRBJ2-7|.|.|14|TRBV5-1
CASSHGGADYEQYF
TGCGCCAGCAGCCATGGGGGAGCAGACTACGAGCAGTACTTC
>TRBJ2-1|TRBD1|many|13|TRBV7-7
CASSPQTGNEQFF
TGTGCTAGCAGCCCCCAGACAGGGAATGAGCAGTTCTTC
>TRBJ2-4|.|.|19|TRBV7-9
CASSLVEAGLSKVKNIQYF
TGTGCCAGCAGCTTAGTAGAGGCAGGGCTCTCGAAAGTCAAAAACATTCAGTACTTC
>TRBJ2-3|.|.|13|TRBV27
CASSVRLVDTQYF
TGTGCCAGCAGTGTGCGACTGGTGGATACGCAGTATTTT
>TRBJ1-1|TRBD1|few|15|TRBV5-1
CASSWGQQAGTEAFF
TGCGCCAGCAGCTGGGGACAGCAAGCGGGCACTGAAGCTTTCTTT
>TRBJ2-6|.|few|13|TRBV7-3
CASSLDSLDVLTF
TGTGCCAGCAGCCTGGACAGTCTGGACGTCCTGACTTTC
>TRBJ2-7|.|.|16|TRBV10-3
CAISSSNRLQAYEQYF
TGTGCCATCAGCTCCTCTAACCGCCTGCAGGCCTACGAGCAGTACTTC
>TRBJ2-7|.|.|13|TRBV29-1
CSAVDISSYEQYF
TGCAGCGCTGTGGACATATCTTCCTACGAGCAGTACTTC
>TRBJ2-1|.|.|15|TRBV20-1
CSARALTGQYNEQFF
TGCAGTGCTAGAGCCCTGACTGGACAGTACAATGAGCAGTTCTTC
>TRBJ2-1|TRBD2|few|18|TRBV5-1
CASSRTSGSMLAYNEQFF
TGCGCCAGCAGCCGGACTAGCGGGAGTATGCTGGCCTACAATGAGCAGTTCTTC
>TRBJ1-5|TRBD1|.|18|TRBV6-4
CASITDRGRTGSNQPQHF
TGTGCCAGCATCACGGATCGGGGAAGGACAGGGTCAAATCAGCCCCAGCATTTT
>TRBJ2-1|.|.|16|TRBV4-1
CASSDPPGAPGNEQFF
TGCGCCAGCAGTGATCCCCCGGGCGCTCCAGGCAATGAGCAGTTCTTC
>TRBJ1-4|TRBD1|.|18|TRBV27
CASSRLGTGGATNEKLFF
TGTGCCAGCAGTAGACTCGGGACAGGAGGGGCAACTAATGAAAAACTGTTTTTT
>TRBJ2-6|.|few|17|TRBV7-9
CASSLALDQSGANVLTF
TGTGCCAGCAGCTTAGCACTAGACCAGTCTGGGGCCAACGTCCTGACTTTC
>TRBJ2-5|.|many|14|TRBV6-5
CASSYSRQQETQYF
TGTGCCAGCAGTTACTCGAGGCAGCAAGAGACCCAGTACTTC
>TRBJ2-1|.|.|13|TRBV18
CASSPPDWGEQFF
TGTGCCAGCTCACCACCGGACTGGGGGGAGCAGTTCTTC
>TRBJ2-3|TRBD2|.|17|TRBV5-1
CASSAGLAGYSTDTQYF
TGCGCCAGCAGCGCGGGACTAGCGGGGTACAGCACAGATACGCAGTATTTT
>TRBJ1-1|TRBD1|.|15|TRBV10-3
CAISEGGTANTEAFF
TGTGCCATCAGCGAGGGGGGGACAGCGAACACTGAAGCTTTCTTT
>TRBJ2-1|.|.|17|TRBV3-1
CASSQEWRGASYNEQFF
TGTGCCAGCAGCCAAGAGTGGAGGGGGGCGTCCTACAATGAGCAGTTCTTC
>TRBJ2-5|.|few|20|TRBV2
CASTGLRPDGGLQLQETQYF
TGTGCCAGCACTGGGTTGAGACCCGACGGGGGGCTACAGCTTCAAGAGACCCAGTACTTC
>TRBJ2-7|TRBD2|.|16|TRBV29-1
CSVEDEGLAGSYEQYF
TGCAGCGTTGAAGACGAGGGACTAGCGGGGTCCTACGAGCAGTACTTC